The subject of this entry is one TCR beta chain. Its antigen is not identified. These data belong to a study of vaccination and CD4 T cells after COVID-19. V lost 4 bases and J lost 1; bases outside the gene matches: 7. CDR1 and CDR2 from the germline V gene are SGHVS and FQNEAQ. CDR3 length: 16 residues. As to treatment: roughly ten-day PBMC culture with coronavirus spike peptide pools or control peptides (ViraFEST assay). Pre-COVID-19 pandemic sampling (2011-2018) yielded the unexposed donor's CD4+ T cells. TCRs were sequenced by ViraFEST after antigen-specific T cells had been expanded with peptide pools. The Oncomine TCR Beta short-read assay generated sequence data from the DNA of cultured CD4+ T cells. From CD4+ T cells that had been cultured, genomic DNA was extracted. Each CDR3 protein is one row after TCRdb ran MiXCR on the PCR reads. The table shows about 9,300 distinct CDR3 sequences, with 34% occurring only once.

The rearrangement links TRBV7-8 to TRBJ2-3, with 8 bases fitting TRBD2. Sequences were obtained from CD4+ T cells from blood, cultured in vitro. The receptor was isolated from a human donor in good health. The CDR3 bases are TGTGCCAGCAGCTCTTTAGCGGGAACGGGCACAGATACGCAGTATTTT. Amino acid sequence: CASSSLAGTGTDTQYF.